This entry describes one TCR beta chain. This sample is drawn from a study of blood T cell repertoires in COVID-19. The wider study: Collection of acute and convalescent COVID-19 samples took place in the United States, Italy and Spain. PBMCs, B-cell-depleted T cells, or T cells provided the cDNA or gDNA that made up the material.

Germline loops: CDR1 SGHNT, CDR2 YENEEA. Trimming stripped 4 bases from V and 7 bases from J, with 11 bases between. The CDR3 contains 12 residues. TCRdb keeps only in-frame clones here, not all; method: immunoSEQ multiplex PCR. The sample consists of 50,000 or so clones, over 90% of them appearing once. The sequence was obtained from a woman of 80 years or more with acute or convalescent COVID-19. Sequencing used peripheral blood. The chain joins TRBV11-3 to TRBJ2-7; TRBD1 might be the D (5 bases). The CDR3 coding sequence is TGTGCCAGCAGCTACTCAGGGCTTGAGCAGTACTTC. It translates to CASSYSGLEQYF.